The rows below give T cell receptor beta chains drawn from one sample of a study of T cell responses to AZD1222 COVID-19 vaccine. Clones were sequenced by immunoSEQ multiplex PCR, and TCRdb holds only the in-frame ones, with some missing. The sample lists about 90,000 clones, 91% occurring once. The specimen comprised peripheral blood, sampled on day 0 of MenACWY control vaccination. The origin of the receptors is an adult in good health. Both conserved end residues are part of each CDR3. D genes are given only for firm matches. Clone size is given for some rows only: seen once, a few or many times, or a class if the clone is expanded.

d_gene	v_gene	j_gene	abundance	CDR3aa	CDR3nt
TRBD1	TRBV5-1	TRBJ1-4	.	CASSRPGQGMEKLFF	TGCGCCAGCAGCCGCCCGGGACAGGGAATGGAAAAACTGTTTTTT
.	TRBV19	TRBJ1-1	once	CASSIRSAGNTEAFF	TGTGCCAGTAGTATTAGGTCGGCAGGGAACACTGAAGCTTTCTTT
.	TRBV12-3/TRBV12-4	TRBJ2-7	.	CASRKQGFDEQYF	TGTGCCAGCAGAAAACAAGGGTTTGACGAGCAGTACTTC
TRBD2	TRBV14	TRBJ2-1	.	CASSQDWTSGRDYNEQFF	TGTGCCAGCAGCCAAGATTGGACTTCCGGGAGGGACTACAATGAGCAGTTCTTC
TRBD1	TRBV29-1	TRBJ1-4	.	CSGQTGTLEKLFF	TGCAGCGGGCAGACAGGGACGCTCGAAAAACTGTTTTTT
.	TRBV28	TRBJ1-4	.	CASSIGTREKLFF	TGTGCCAGCAGTATCGGGACACGTGAAAAACTGTTTTTT
.	TRBV5-1	TRBJ1-3	.	CASSLGHTNSGNTIYF	TGCGCCAGCAGCTTGGGTCATACCAACTCTGGAAACACCATATATTTT
.	TRBV6-1	TRBJ2-2	.	CASSERAGGTGELFF	TGTGCCAGCAGTGAAAGGGCCGGGGGAACCGGGGAGCTGTTTTTT
.	TRBV19	TRBJ1-2	.	CASSVGQFDYGYTF	TGTGCCAGTAGCGTAGGACAATTTGACTATGGCTACACCTTC
TRBD1	TRBV29-1	TRBJ2-3	.	CSVQGGITDTQYF	TGCAGTGTCCAAGGGGGCATCACAGATACGCAGTATTTT
TRBD1	TRBV6-4	TRBJ1-3	.	CASRVSRGQEASSGNTIYF	TGTGCCAGCAGAGTCTCCAGGGGACAGGAAGCTTCTTCTGGAAACACCATATATTTT
.	TRBV30	TRBJ1-4	.	CAWRRHYSKSEKLFF	TGTGCCTGGAGAAGACACTACTCAAAGAGTGAAAAACTGTTTTTT
.	TRBV7-2	TRBJ1-1	.	CASSLVGGGNTEAFF	TGTGCCAGCAGCTTAGTCGGGGGAGGGAACACTGAAGCTTTCTTT
.	TRBV6-2/TRBV6-3	TRBJ1-5	.	CASSPPAGRQPQHF	TGTGCCAGCAGCCCCCCTGCCGGGCGGCAGCCCCAGCATTTT
.	TRBV5-1	TRBJ2-5	.	CASSLAGHTQETQYF	TGCGCCAGCAGCTTGGCGGGACATACCCAAGAGACCCAGTACTTC
.	TRBV7-5	TRBJ1-5	once	CARSLGRPDSNQPQHF	TGTGCCAGAAGCTTAGGGAGGCCGGATAGCAATCAGCCCCAGCATTTT
.	TRBV6-1	TRBJ1-4	few	CASSEKGLGEKLFF	TGTGCCAGCAGTGAGAAGGGACTGGGGGAAAAACTGTTTTTT
.	TRBV6-5	TRBJ1-1	.	CASTPSGNRITEAFF	TGTGCCAGCACCCCATCAGGGAACCGGATCACTGAAGCTTTCTTT
TRBD2	TRBV18	TRBJ2-2	few	CASSPPGLALNTGELFF	TGTGCCAGCTCACCTCCGGGACTAGCGTTGAACACCGGGGAGCTGTTTTTT
.	TRBV6-5	TRBJ2-7	.	CASTGQGPNEQYF	TGTGCCAGCACGGGTCAGGGTCCAAATGAGCAGTACTTC
TRBD2	TRBV7-2	TRBJ2-5	.	CASRTSGGAETQYF	TGTGCCAGCAGGACTAGCGGGGGGGCAGAGACCCAGTACTTC
.	TRBV20-1	TRBJ1-3	.	CSASNLGTIYF	TGCAGTGCTAGTAATCTAGGCACCATATATTTT
TRBD1	TRBV5-6	TRBJ2-7	once	CASSLWRQGVSYEQYF	TGTGCCAGCAGCTTGTGGCGACAGGGTGTGTCCTACGAGCAGTACTTC
.	TRBV20-1	TRBJ2-1	.	CSASKPPSSEQFF	TGCAGTGCGAGTAAACCTCCATCCAGTGAGCAGTTCTTC
TRBD2	TRBV20-1	TRBJ2-5	.	CSASANLAGVETQYF	TGCAGTGCTAGTGCTAACCTAGCGGGAGTAGAGACCCAGTACTTC
.	TRBV5-4	TRBJ2-7	.	CASSLEQGSYEQYF	TGTGCCAGCAGCTTGGAGCAGGGCTCCTACGAGCAGTACTTC
.	TRBV12-3/TRBV12-4	TRBJ1-2	.	CASSLGVEGAF	TGTGCCAGCAGTTTAGGGGTAGAGGGGGCCTTC
.	TRBV28	TRBJ2-2	.	CASSFNRPVVTGELFF	TGTGCCAGCAGTTTTAACAGACCCGTAGTCACCGGGGAGCTGTTTTTT
.	TRBV6-2/TRBV6-3	TRBJ1-2	once	CASSYGLLGYTF	TGTGCCAGCAGTTACGGGCTCCTCGGCTACACCTTC
TRBD1	TRBV7-9	TRBJ2-7	.	CASSLSPGGISYEQYF	TGTGCCAGCAGCTTATCTCCAGGGGGCATCTCCTACGAGCAGTACTTC
.	TRBV5-8	TRBJ1-1	.	CASSLGGRQTEAFF	TGTGCCAGCAGCTTGGGGGGGAGACAGACTGAAGCTTTCTTT
.	TRBV6-2/TRBV6-3	TRBJ2-7	.	CASSFEIPYEQYF	TGTGCCAGCAGTTTCGAAATCCCCTACGAGCAGTACTTC
.	TRBV6-2/TRBV6-3	TRBJ1-1	.	CASSRRDAYTEAFF	TGTGCCAGCAGCCGCCGGGACGCGTACACTGAAGCTTTCTTT
.	TRBV7-2	TRBJ1-1	once	CASGQQTNTEAFF	TGTGCCAGCGGACAGCAGACCAACACTGAAGCTTTCTTT
.	TRBV28	TRBJ2-4	.	CASTHRVAKNIQYF	TGTGCCAGCACTCACAGGGTTGCGAAAAACATTCAGTACTTC
TRBD2	TRBV7-7	TRBJ2-3	.	CASSLGGGIFTDTQYF	TGTGCTAGCAGCTTGGGCGGGGGAATATTCACAGATACGCAGTATTTT
TRBD2	TRBV11-3	TRBJ2-2	.	CASSLVPPSGGASGELFF	TGTGCCAGCAGCTTAGTCCCCCCTAGCGGGGGGGCCTCCGGGGAGCTGTTTTTT
.	TRBV6-6	TRBJ2-3	.	CASQGLISDTQYF	TGTGCCAGCCAGGGTTTGATATCAGATACGCAGTATTTT
.	TRBV7-2	TRBJ1-3	.	CASSLVPAAGNTIYF	TGTGCCAGCAGCTTAGTTCCGGCTGCTGGAAACACCATATATTTT
.	TRBV5-5	TRBJ2-1	.	CASSLAGSSYNEQFF	TGTGCCAGCAGCTTGGCGGGAAGCTCCTACAATGAGCAGTTCTTC
TRBD2	TRBV10-2	TRBJ2-5	.	CASSEVGGETQYF	TGCGCCAGCAGTGAAGTGGGAGGGGAGACCCAGTACTTC
TRBD2	TRBV29-1	TRBJ2-7	once	CSVGLAAGISSYEQYF	TGCAGCGTTGGACTAGCAGCGGGGATTAGCTCCTACGAGCAGTACTTC
TRBD2	TRBV23-1	TRBJ2-2	.	CASSHQAPGTRNTGELFF	TGCGCCAGCAGTCACCAGGCCCCCGGGACTAGGAACACCGGGGAGCTGTTTTTT
TRBD1	TRBV5-6	TRBJ2-7	.	CASSARDRASLEQYF	TGTGCCAGCAGCGCCCGGGACAGGGCGTCACTCGAGCAGTACTTC
.	TRBV9	TRBJ1-2	.	CASSVVEGGGYTF	TGTGCCAGCAGCGTAGTCGAAGGGGGAGGCTACACCTTC
.	TRBV6-5	TRBJ2-2	.	CASSSLRDTGELFF	TGTGCCAGCAGTAGCCTACGGGACACCGGGGAGCTGTTTTTT
.	TRBV6-5	TRBJ2-5	once	CASLYQETQYF	TGTGCCAGCTTATACCAAGAGACCCAGTACTTC
.	TRBV6-1	TRBJ1-2	.	CASCDRAGDDGYTF	TGTGCCAGCTGTGACAGAGCGGGGGACGATGGCTACACCTTC
.	TRBV18	TRBJ1-1	.	CATGMGVNTEAFF	TGTGCCACCGGAATGGGTGTGAACACTGAAGCTTTCTTT
.	TRBV6-5	TRBJ2-7	.	CASGVGGYEQYF	TGTGCCAGCGGGGTCGGGGGCTACGAGCAGTACTTC
.	TRBV3-1/TRBV3-2	TRBJ2-3	.	CASSQDGYGTSDTQYF	TGTGCCAGCAGCCAAGATGGGTACGGCACCTCAGATACGCAGTATTTT
TRBD1	TRBV9	TRBJ1-1	.	CASSAIRDRGLPEAFF	TGTGCCAGCAGCGCTATAAGGGACAGGGGTTTACCTGAAGCTTTCTTT
.	TRBV6-5	TRBJ2-7	.	CASSFTGGGPYEQYF	TGTGCCAGCAGTTTCACAGGGGGGGGACCCTACGAGCAGTACTTC
TRBD1	TRBV18	TRBJ2-7	once	CASSAQGNEQYF	TGTGCCAGCTCAGCACAGGGGAACGAGCAGTACTTC